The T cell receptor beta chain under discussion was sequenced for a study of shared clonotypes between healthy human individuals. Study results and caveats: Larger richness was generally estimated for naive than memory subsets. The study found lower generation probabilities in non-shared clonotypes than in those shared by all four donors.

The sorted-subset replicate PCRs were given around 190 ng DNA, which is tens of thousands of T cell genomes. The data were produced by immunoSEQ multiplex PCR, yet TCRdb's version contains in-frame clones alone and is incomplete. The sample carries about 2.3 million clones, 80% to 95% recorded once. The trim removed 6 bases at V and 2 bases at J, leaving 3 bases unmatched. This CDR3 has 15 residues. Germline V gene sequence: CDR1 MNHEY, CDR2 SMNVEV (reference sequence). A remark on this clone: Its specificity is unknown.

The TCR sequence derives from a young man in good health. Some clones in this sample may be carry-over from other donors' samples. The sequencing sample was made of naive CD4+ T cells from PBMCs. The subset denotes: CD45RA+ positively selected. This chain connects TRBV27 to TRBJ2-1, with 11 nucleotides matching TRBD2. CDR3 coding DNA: TGTGCCAGCAGACTAGCGGGAGCAGCCTACAATGAGCAGTTCTTC. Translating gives CASRLAGAAYNEQFF.